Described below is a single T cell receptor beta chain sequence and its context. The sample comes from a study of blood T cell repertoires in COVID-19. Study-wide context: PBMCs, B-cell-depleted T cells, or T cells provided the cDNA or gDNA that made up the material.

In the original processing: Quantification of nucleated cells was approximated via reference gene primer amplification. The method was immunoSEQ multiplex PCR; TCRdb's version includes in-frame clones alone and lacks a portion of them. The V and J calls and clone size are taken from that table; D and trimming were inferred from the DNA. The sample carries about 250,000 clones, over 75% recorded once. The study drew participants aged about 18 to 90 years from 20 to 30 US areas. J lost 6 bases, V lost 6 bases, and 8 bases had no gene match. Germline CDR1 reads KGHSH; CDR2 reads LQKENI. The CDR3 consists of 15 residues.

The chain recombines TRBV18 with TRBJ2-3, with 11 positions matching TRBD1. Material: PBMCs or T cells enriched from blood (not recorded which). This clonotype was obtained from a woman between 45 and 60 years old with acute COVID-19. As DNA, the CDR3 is TGTGCCAGCTCGACAAGGACAGGGGGCAGTGATACGCAGTATTTT. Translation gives CASSTRTGGSDTQYF.